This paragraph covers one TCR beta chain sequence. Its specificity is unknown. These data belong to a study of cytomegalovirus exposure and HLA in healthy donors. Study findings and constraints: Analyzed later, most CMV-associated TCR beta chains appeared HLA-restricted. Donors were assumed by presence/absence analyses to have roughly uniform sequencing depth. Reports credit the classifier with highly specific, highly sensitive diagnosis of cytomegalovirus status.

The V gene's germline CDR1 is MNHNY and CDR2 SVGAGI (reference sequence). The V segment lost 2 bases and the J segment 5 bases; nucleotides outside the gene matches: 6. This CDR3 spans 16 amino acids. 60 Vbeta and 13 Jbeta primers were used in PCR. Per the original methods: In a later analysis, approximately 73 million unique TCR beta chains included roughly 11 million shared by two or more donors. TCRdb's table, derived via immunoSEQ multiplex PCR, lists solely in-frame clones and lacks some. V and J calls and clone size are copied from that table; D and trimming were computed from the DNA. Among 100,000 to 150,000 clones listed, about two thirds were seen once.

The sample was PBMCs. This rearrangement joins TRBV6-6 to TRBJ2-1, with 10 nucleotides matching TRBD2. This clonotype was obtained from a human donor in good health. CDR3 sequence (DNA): TGTGCCAGCAGTTACCGCACTAGCGGGGCCAACAATGAGCAGTTCTTC. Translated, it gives CASSYRTSGANNEQFF.